These T cell receptor beta chains were read from a single sample in a study of T cells after yellow fever vaccination. Each CDR3 protein gets one entry after TCRdb re-called the 5' RACE reads with MiXCR. This table holds some 340,000 distinct CDR3 sequences, roughly 4% found once. The sequenced sample was PBMCs, obtained 5 days after the yellow fever booster vaccination. These receptors originate from a young man who received the YFV17D yellow fever vaccine. Both conserved end residues are trimmed from each CDR3.

j_call v_call cdr3_aa
TRBJ2-2 TRBV4-1 ASSLGQGAWTGELF
TRBJ2-2 TRBV4-1 ASSPPTARESTGELF
TRBJ2-4 TRBV10-3 AIRGTGTGENIQY
TRBJ1-2 TRBV4-1 ASSPTGTLGYT
TRBJ1-2 TRBV4-3 ASSQASAGANGYT
TRBJ2-1 TRBV6-5 ASSHPSEYGAEQF
TRBJ2-7 TRBV2 ASRNTVSYEQY
TRBJ2-1 TRBV6-2/TRBV6-3 ASSPTRTVPLGQF
TRBJ1-1 TRBV5-1 ASSLLGDTEAF
TRBJ2-3 TRBV5-1 ASSSQGYTDTQY
TRBJ1-2 TRBV7-9 ASSLGDRLNYGYT
TRBJ2-3 TRBV27 ASKSGGATDTQY
TRBJ2-1 TRBV19 ASSIDLAGGYYNEQF
TRBJ1-5 TRBV20-1 SATPSNQPQH
TRBJ2-5 TRBV30 AWSPLGPETQY
TRBJ2-3 TRBV5-1 ASSSRDRSTDTQY
TRBJ1-5 TRBV28 ASSLPGTRNQPQH
TRBJ2-3 TRBV5-1 ASSLAAGANTQY
TRBJ1-2 TRBV5-1 ASSLLGSGYT
TRBJ2-7 TRBV5-5 ASSPFWPSYEQY
TRBJ2-7 TRBV7-9 ASSPRQEYEQY
TRBJ2-4 TRBV7-3 ASSSRQADTQY
TRBJ2-3 TRBV3-1 ASSQRLAGDTDTQY
TRBJ2-2 TRBV5-6 ASSLLAAINSGELF
TRBJ2-1 TRBV7-3 ASSVAGGPSFLEF
TRBJ1-2 TRBV4-3 ASSQAPGQGISYGYT
TRBJ2-2 TRBV10-3 AIQTGGGGTSGTGELF
TRBJ2-6 TRBV5-1 ASSLDAVSGANVLT
TRBJ1-2 TRBV7-2 ASSLILGGGYT
TRBJ2-7 TRBV11-2 ASSLEIGGRYEQY
TRBJ1-4 TRBV5-6 ASSLAGSRQYNEKLF
TRBJ1-2 TRBV12-3/TRBV12-4 ASSRLDYGYT
TRBJ1-1 TRBV12-3/TRBV12-4 ASRDPGAGNTEAF
TRBJ2-1 TRBV5-1 ASSRRPNNEQF
TRBJ1-5 TRBV28 ASRENSYQPLH
TRBJ2-2 TRBV2 ASTFFSPGELF
TRBJ1-2 TRBV4-3 ASSQETGGRGYT
TRBJ2-7 TRBV6-6 ATEAGSEQY
TRBJ1-3 TRBV11-2 ASSSNRKDLRGPGNTIY
TRBJ2-3 TRBV15 ATSRSDRTDTQY
TRBJ1-1 TRBV10-3 AISDPTGFRDTEAF
TRBJ1-1 TRBV6-5 ASSYYGRGNTEAF
TRBJ1-4 TRBV15 ATSGDLKEKLF
TRBJ1-2 TRBV5-1 ANRSANYGYT
TRBJ1-5 TRBV14 ASSGRGREGSNQPQH
TRBJ1-6 TRBV6-6 ASSYSLQGPYNSPLH
TRBJ1-4 TRBV5-4 ASSPQGYEKLF
TRBJ2-5 TRBV7-9 ASSWGVQETQY
TRBJ1-4 TRBV11-2 ASSGQGRTNEKLF
TRBJ2-1 TRBV7-2 ASSLVAQRSYNEQF
TRBJ2-7 TRBV5-1 ASSLAGTGIEQY
TRBJ2-3 TRBV6-6 ASSYPFSGGAASTDTQY
TRBJ2-3 TRBV4-1 ASSQDRQGVQY
TRBJ2-1 TRBV5-1 ASSLEPRAEQF